Listed below are T cell receptor beta chains from one sample, sequenced in a study of T cells after yellow fever vaccination. TCRdb redid the calling of the 5' RACE reads with MiXCR, one entry per CDR3 protein. The sample yields around 350,000 distinct CDR3 sequences, under 14% seen once. The material was PBMCs, obtained on the day of the first yellow fever vaccination. These receptors were taken from a man aged 18 to 30 who received the YFV17D yellow fever vaccine. CDR3s include the opening cysteine and the closing phenylalanine or tryptophan. D genes are given only for firm matches. Clone size is not always given. Where it is, it says once, few, many or a class for expanded clones.

J gene,V gene,D gene,clone size,CDR3 protein,CDR3 DNA
TRBJ2-6,TRBV5-1,-,-,CASSLEGYGANVLTF,TGCGCCAGCAGCTTGGAAGGGTATGGGGCCAACGTCCTGACTTTC
TRBJ1-2,TRBV27,-,few,CASSPRASNYGYTF,TGTGCCAGCAGTCCTCGGGCCTCTAACTATGGCTACACCTTC
TRBJ2-1,TRBV5-1,-,few,CASSRLGGSYNEQFF,TGCGCCAGCAGCCGACTTGGCGGGTCGTACAATGAGCAGTTCTTC
TRBJ2-1,TRBV3-1,-,-,CASSQLTPYPEQFF,TGTGCCAGCAGCCAACTAACTCCCTACCCTGAGCAGTTCTTC
TRBJ2-2,TRBV6-1,-,-,CASEGQKGNTGELFF,TGTGCCAGCGAAGGACAGAAGGGAAACACCGGGGAGCTGTTTTTT
TRBJ1-6,TRBV7-2,-,few,CASSTNRVGNSPLHF,TGTGCCAGCAGCACGAACAGGGTGGGTAATTCACCCCTCCACTTT
TRBJ2-6,TRBV28,-,few,CASSTKGSGANVLTF,TGTGCCAGCAGTACGAAGGGCTCTGGGGCCAACGTCCTGACTTTC
TRBJ2-3,TRBV28,TRBD1,-,CASKGFRGSTDTQYF,TGTGCCAGCAAGGGGTTCAGGGGGTCCACAGATACGCAGTATTTT
TRBJ2-5,TRBV5-6,-,many,CASSVVDSLTETQYF,TGTGCCAGCAGCGTAGTCGACAGCCTGACAGAGACCCAGTACTTC
TRBJ2-3,TRBV7-2,-,-,CASSKAAGGTDTQYF,TGTGCCAGCAGCAAAGCGGCCGGGGGCACAGATACGCAGTATTTT
TRBJ2-2,TRBV27,TRBD1,few,CASSLTGVPGELFF,TGTGCCAGCAGTTTGACAGGGGTACCCGGGGAGCTGTTTTTT
TRBJ2-1,TRBV6-4,-,few,CASSEELGNEQFF,TGTGCCAGCAGTGAAGAGCTGGGGAATGAGCAGTTCTTC
TRBJ2-2,TRBV29-1,-,-,CSAIKGSGYAGELFF,TGCAGCGCCATAAAGGGAAGCGGGTACGCCGGGGAGCTGTTTTTT
TRBJ2-1,TRBV12-5,TRBD2,-,CASGLVLRNFGGGAPGSNEQFF,TGTGCTAGTGGTTTGGTACTAAGAAACTTTGGCGGGGGGGCTCCCGGGTCCAATGAGCAGTTCTTC